This T cell receptor (beta chain) was captured by sequencing in a study of shared T cell receptors in the human thymus. Germline CDR1 and CDR2: MDHEN and SYDVKM. V was pared by 5 bases and J by 6 bases, with 4 bases of the junction left unmatched. The CDR3 length is 14 residues. The repertoire was sequenced with immunoSEQ multiplex PCR; TCRdb's copy has only in-frame clones and lacks some. Counted here are hundreds of thousands of clones, 80% to 90% occurring once; the ten biggest clones make up 0.0094%. The data were also submitted as part of a second study, on human thymus T cells.

The rearrangement joins TRBV28 to TRBJ1-6; 7 nucleotides match TRBD1. The sample consisted of thymocytes. This sequence was found in a boy under two years old with a congenital heart defect. CDR3 DNA sequence: TGTGCCAGCAGTGATCGACAGGGTAATTCACCCCTCCACTTT. Residues: CASSDRQGNSPLHF.